The clone carrying this T cell receptor (beta chain) occurred a few times. Its specificity is unknown. Using its own MiXCR run on the 5' RACE reads, TCRdb lists one record per CDR3 protein. The table shows more than 40,000 distinct CDR3 sequences, with less than 35% occurring only once. Broader study findings: Tumor Tregs overlapped most with tumor, then blood, naive CD4+ cells.

Germline values: CDR1 SGHDT, CDR2 YYEEEE. V shed 0 bases, J shed 11 bases, and the junction held 2 bases outside the gene matches. The CDR3 spans 12 residues. The chain recombines TRBV5-6 with TRBJ1-5, with 7 bases fitting TRBD1. The origin of this receptor is a female donor with breast cancer. The specimen sequenced was memory CD4+ T cells sorted from a lymph node. The subset here: memory CD4+ T cells, CD4+CD45RO+CD25-. For the CDR3, the DNA is TGTGCCAGCAGCTTGGACCAGGGGGCCCAGCATTTT. Protein: CASSLDQGAQHF.